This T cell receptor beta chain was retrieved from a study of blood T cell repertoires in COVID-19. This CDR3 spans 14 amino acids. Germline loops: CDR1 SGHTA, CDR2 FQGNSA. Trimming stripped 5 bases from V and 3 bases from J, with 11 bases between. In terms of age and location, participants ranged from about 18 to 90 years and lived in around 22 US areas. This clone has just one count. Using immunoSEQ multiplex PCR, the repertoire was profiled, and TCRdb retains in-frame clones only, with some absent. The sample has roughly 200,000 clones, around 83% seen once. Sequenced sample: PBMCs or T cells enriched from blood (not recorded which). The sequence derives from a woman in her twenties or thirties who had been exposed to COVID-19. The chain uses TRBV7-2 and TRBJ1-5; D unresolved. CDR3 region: CASSPYGSNQPQHF. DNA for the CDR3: TGTGCCAGCAGCCCATACGGGTCCAATCAGCCCCAGCATTTT.